This T cell receptor (beta chain) was captured by sequencing in a study of patients and donors after allogeneic stem cell transplantation. TCRdb processed the RT-PCR reads anew with MiXCR; each CDR3 protein has one entry. The table lists some 960,000 distinct CDR3 sequences, roughly 18% of them singletons. This clonotype has just a few counts. The CDR3 contains 18 residues. V was trimmed by 6 bases and J by 1 base, leaving 22 bases between them. V and J are TRBV12-3 or TRBV12-4 and TRBJ1-5; possible D gene TRBD1, 6 bases. The origin of this receptor is a human donor who was either an allogeneic HSCT recipient or a stem cell or donor lymphocyte infusion donor (not recorded which). It is not recorded whose cells these are; they may come from a transplant donor. Material: blood, either unsorted or a sorted T cell fraction (not recorded which). DNA for the CDR3: TGTGCCAGCAGGAAGAACACCCCAGGGGTTGGAAGCAATCAGCCCCAGCATTTT. It encodes CASRKNTPGVGSNQPQHF.